This T cell receptor (beta chain) was sequenced for a study of blood T cell repertoires in COVID-19. Whole-study context: The United States, Italy and Spain were the sources of the acute and convalescent COVID-19 samples.

The CDR3 is 14 residues long. Trimming shortened V by 5 bases and J by 0 bases, and 9 bases separated the two germline ends. Germline V gene sequence: CDR1 SGHTA, CDR2 FQGNSA. Original methodology: Quantification of nucleated cells was approximated via reference gene primer amplification. The assay was immunoSEQ multiplex PCR, and TCRdb's table has in-frame clones only and misses some. D and trimming come from the DNA, and the V and J calls and clone size come from that table. The sample lists about 170,000 clones; approximately 85% were seen once. Material: peripheral blood. This clonotype originated in a middle-aged man who had recovered from COVID-19. The chain carries TRBV7-2 and TRBJ2-3; a possible D gene is TRBD2 (6 bases). CDR3 protein: CASSQGLSTDTQYF. DNA of the CDR3: TGTGCCAGCAGCCAGGGACTTAGCACAGATACGCAGTATTTT.